This section outlines one T cell receptor beta chain sequence together with its context. Its antigen is currently unknown. The data stem from a study of lymphopenia after photon versus proton radiotherapy. Study-wide results and limits: After lymphocyte nadir, photon-treated repertoires showed oligoclonal expansion, especially CD8+ Temra.

Clones were read by immunoSEQ multiplex PCR, and TCRdb kept only the in-frame ones, dropping some. The sample yields about 5,000 clones, more than 75% seen once. This CDR3 has 12 residues. J was trimmed by 7 bases and V by 6 bases; bases with no gene match: 1. CDR1 is MDHEN, CDR2 SYDVKM, per germline. The source was peripheral blood, collected from a patient treated with photon-based radiotherapy. J is TRBJ2-1 and V is TRBV28; 9 bases line up with TRBD1. The receptor was isolated from a man aged 25 to 45 with gastric cancer. The DNA of the CDR3 is TGTGCCAGCAGGACAGGGGGAAATGAGCAGTTCTTC. This sequence encodes CASRTGGNEQFF.